One sample yielded the 17 T cell receptor beta chains listed below, sequenced in a study of graft-versus-host responses after intestinal transplantation. The method was immunoSEQ multiplex PCR; TCRdb's version includes in-frame clones alone and lacks a portion of them. Among 35,000 to 45,000 clones listed, around 94% were seen once. The sample in question was PBMCs, obtained 16 days after intestinal transplant. The receptors shown here come from a human patient who received an intestinal transplant, so some T cells may come from the graft donor.

The chain couples TRBV6-5 to TRBJ2-3, with D perhaps matching TRBD1 or TRBD2 (5 bases each). Trimming stripped 0 bases from V and 3 bases from J, with 7 bases between. Germline V gene data show CDR1 as MNHEY and CDR2 as SVGAGI. The CDR3 runs 14 residues. DNA for the CDR3: TGTGCCAGCAGTTACTCGGGGGATACAGATACGCAGTATTTT. Protein sequence: CASSYSGDTDTQYF.

The chain joins TRBV28 to TRBJ2-1; no reliable D call. CDR3 length: 15 residues. The V gene's germline CDR1 is MDHEN and CDR2 SYDVKM. The germline V and J ends were trimmed by 5 bases and 0 bases, with 11 bases remaining between them. CDR3 sequence reads: CASSKLATSYNEQFF. The DNA of the CDR3 is TGTGCCAGCAGTAAACTTGCGACCTCCTACAATGAGCAGTTCTTC. The whole variable domain, filled in from reference TRBV28 and TRBJ2-1, reads DVKVTQSSRYLVKRTGEKVFLECVQDMDHENMFWYRQDPGLGLRLIYFSYDVKMKEKGDIPEGYSVSREKKERFSLILESASTNQTSMYLCASSKLATSYNEQFFGPGTRLTVL.

The chain joins TRBV7-2 to TRBJ2-1, with D possibly TRBD2 on 5 matching bases. Per germline, CDR1 SGHTA and CDR2 FQGNSA. Trimming left V 2 bases short and J 4 bases short, with 9 bases between. The CDR3 sequence is 14 residues long. CDR3 loop: CASSLLAPYNEQFF. CDR3 DNA: TGTGCCAGCAGCTTACTAGCTCCGTACAATGAGCAGTTCTTC.

J is TRBJ1-6 and V is TRBV28; the match to TRBD1 covers 8 bases. The CDR3 is made up of 15 amino acids. Germline CDR1 MDHEN, CDR2 SYDVKM. V lost 5 bases, J lost 10 bases, and 10 bases stayed unmatched. The DNA for the CDR3 is TGTGCCAGCAGTACAGACAGGGGTCGAGTCTCACCCCTCCACTTT. Translation gives CASSTDRGRVSPLHF.

The chain carries TRBV6-6 and TRBJ1-1; D gene ambiguous. The V gene's germline CDR1 is MNHNY and CDR2 SVGAGI (reference sequence). CDR3 length: 8 amino acids. V was shortened by 8 bases and J by 12 bases, with 7 bases between the two germline ends. The CDR3: CASSGTFF. CDR3 DNA sequence: TGTGCCAGCTCCGGGACTTTCTTT.

The gene calls are TRBV9 and TRBJ2-2; TRBD1 aligns across 8 bases. The CDR3 covers 15 residues. Germline values: CDR1 SGDLS, CDR2 YYNGEE. V shed 4 bases, J shed 7 bases, and the junction held 9 bases outside the gene matches. DNA for the CDR3: TGTGCCAGCAGCCTCGACCAGGGGGCCATCGGGGAGCTGTTTTTT. Translation gives CASSLDQGAIGELFF.

In this sample, this clone turned up once. This sequence joins TRBV6-1 and TRBJ2-7, with 7 bases fitting TRBD2. Looked up from germline, CDR1 is MNHNS and CDR2 is SASEGT. The CDR3 sequence is 14 residues long. The V gene end was trimmed by 6 bases and the J gene end by 3 bases; junction bases not matched to a gene: 8. CDR3 DNA sequence: TGTGCCAGCAGGGGCCAGGGAGGGGACTACGAGCAGTACTTC. Its protein product is CASRGQGGDYEQYF.

The gene calls are TRBV7-3 and TRBJ2-1; D might be TRBD1 (6 bases). Trimming took off 5 bases at V and 9 bases at J, with 14 bases between the two ends. Germline CDR1 SGHTA, CDR2 FQGTGA. This CDR3 contains 13 residues. The CDR3 reads CASSRYRESEQFF. The CDR3 nucleotides are TGTGCCAGCAGCCGGTACAGGGAATCTGAGCAGTTCTTC.

The chain has TRBV7-9 and TRBJ1-1; 10 bases match TRBD1. Germline CDR1 and CDR2: SEHNR and FQNEAQ (reference sequence). The CDR3 covers 13 residues. J was trimmed by 7 bases and V by 5 bases; bases with no gene match: 4. The CDR3 region is CASSLDRGNEAFF. The CDR3 coding sequence is TGTGCCAGCAGCCTGGACAGGGGGAATGAAGCTTTCTTT.

The V gene is TRBV28, the J gene TRBJ1-5; D possibly matches TRBD1 or TRBD2 (5 bases each). The J call may be incorrect, as the DNA end agrees better with TRBJ2-3. The CDR3 is 15 residues long. Germline assignment: CDR1 MDHEN and CDR2 SYDVKM. CDR3 sequence: CASSLSPGSNQPQYF. As DNA, the CDR3 is TGTGCCAGCAGTTTGTCACCAGGGAGCAATCAGCCCCAGTATTTT.

This clone showed up just once. The chain has TRBV7-2 and TRBJ2-7, with 10 bases identical to TRBD2. V lost 5 bases to trimming and J lost 2 bases; unmatched junction nucleotides: 6. This CDR3 spans 15 amino acids. Germline V gene sequence: CDR1 SGHTA, CDR2 FQGNSA. The CDR3 DNA reads as TGTGCCAGCAGCCGACTAGCGGGCGGTCCCTACGAGCAGTACTTC. It is translated as CASSRLAGGPYEQYF.

A single count supports this clone. The rearrangement links TRBV28 to TRBJ1-5; unclear D gene. The ends were cut back, 7 bases at V and 7 bases at J, with 17 bases in the middle. Germline CDR1 and CDR2: MDHEN and SYDVKM. This CDR3 region has 14 residues. The CDR3: CASNPLGGGQPQHF. The DNA for the CDR3 is TGTGCCAGCAATCCTTTGGGCGGAGGACAGCCCCAGCATTTT.

The chain couples TRBV6-5 to TRBJ2-7; no reliable D call. V shed 3 bases and J shed 0 bases, with 15 bases lying between them. Per the germline V gene, CDR1 is MNHEY and CDR2 is SVGAGI. The CDR3 is 16 amino acids. The CDR3 reads CASSYGPRRSSYEQYF. The CDR3 DNA is TGTGCCAGCAGTTATGGCCCCCGTCGTAGCTCCTACGAGCAGTACTTC.

V and J are TRBV7-8 and TRBJ2-5, with D uncertain. The CDR3 contains 17 residues. V lost 4 bases and J lost 1, with 19 bases in between. CDR1 and CDR2 from the germline V gene are SGHVS and FQNEAQ. CDR3 bases: TGTGCCAGCAGCTCATACTCGCCCACGCAGATCCAAGAGACCCAGTACTTC. It translates to CASSSYSPTQIQETQYF.

This chain joins TRBV9 and TRBJ2-2, with TRBD1 matching over 7 bases. The ends lost 1 base at V and 4 bases at J; junction bases unmatched: 13. Germline V gene data show CDR1 as SGDLS and CDR2 as YYNGEE. CDR3 length: 18 amino acids. The CDR3 region is CASSVSPPRGQLTGELFF. The CDR3 coding sequence is TGTGCCAGCAGCGTAAGTCCCCCCCGGGGACAGCTCACCGGGGAGCTGTTTTTT.

This chain links TRBV4-1 with TRBJ2-7; TRBD1 might be the D (5 bases). The V gene's germline CDR1 is MGHRA and CDR2 YSYEKL. This CDR3 spans 16 amino acids. Trimming left V 0 bases short and J 3 bases short, with 15 bases between. The CDR3 DNA reads TGCGCCAGCAGCCAAGAATGGGCAGGGTTTGGCTACGAGCAGTACTTC. Translated, it gives CASSQEWAGFGYEQYF.

Worth noting for this clone: One junction end disagrees with the germline gene, perhaps due to a read error. The rearrangement joins TRBV13 to TRBJ2-5; possibly TRBD1 for D (6 bases). Germline CDR1 PRHDT, CDR2 FYEKMQ (reference sequence). CDR3 length: 15 residues. The CDR3 is CASSLDRASTYEQHF. The CDR3, as DNA: TGTGCCAGCAGCTTAGACAGGGCCTCAACCTACGAGCAGCACTTC.